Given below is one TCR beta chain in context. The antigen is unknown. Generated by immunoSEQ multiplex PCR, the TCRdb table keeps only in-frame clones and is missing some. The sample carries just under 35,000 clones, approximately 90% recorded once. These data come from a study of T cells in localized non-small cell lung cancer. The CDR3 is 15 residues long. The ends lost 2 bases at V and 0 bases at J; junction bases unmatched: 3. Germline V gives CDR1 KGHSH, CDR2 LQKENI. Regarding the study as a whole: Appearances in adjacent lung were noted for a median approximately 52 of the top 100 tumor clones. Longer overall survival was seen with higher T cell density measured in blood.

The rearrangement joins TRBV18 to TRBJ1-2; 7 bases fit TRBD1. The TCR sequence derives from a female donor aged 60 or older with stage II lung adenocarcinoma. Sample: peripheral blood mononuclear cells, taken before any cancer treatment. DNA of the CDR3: TGTGCCAGCTCACCAAAGGGACAGTCTAACTATGGCTACACCTTC. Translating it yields CASSPKGQSNYGYTF.